This T cell receptor beta chain stems from a study (dated by TCRdb to about 2016). The library was made by RT-PCR. The sequencer listed for this sample is Illumina MiSeq. TCRdb trimmed public reads at Q25 via fastp, called clones via MiXCR and kept in-frame beta chains. Each CDR3 protein appears once, grouped with its most common genes and DNA. For this sample there are about 680,000 distinct CDR3 sequences; approximately 15% appear just once. Roughly 3.9% of the sample is taken by the ten largest. CDR1 and CDR2 (KGHSH, LQKENI) derive from the germline V gene. After removal of 6 bases from V and 3 bases from J, the junction retains 14 bases not matched to a gene. The CDR3, cysteine through phenylalanine, is 18 amino acids long. The kept DNA is CDR3 alone, 54 bases in frame from the first base. Remarks on this clonotype: Its specific antigen is unknown. No much larger clone exists at a distance of one base, and base qualities are not known.

The V and J genes are TRBV18 and TRBJ2-1; the central 10 bases match TRBD2. Input material: memory CD4+ T cells from blood. This receptor was identified in a female donor in good health, serving as a healthy control. The CDR3: CASSLTFSGLAIYNEQFF. The DNA reads as follows: TGTGCCAGCTCTCTAACCTTCTCGGGACTAGCGATCTACAATGAGCAGTTCTTC.